The rows below give T cell receptor beta chains drawn from one sample of a study of T cell responses to AZD1222 COVID-19 vaccine. Only in-frame clones appear in the TCRdb table, and some are missing; sequencing was by immunoSEQ multiplex PCR. There are some 100,000 clones in the sample; over 75% occur only once, and 1.3% lies in the top ten. The specimen was peripheral blood, collected on day 0 of AZD1222 vaccination. These receptor sequences come from an adult in good health. Each CDR3 is given with its conserved first and last residue. A D gene is named only where the DNA matches it firmly. Clone size is stated in some rows and not others, as once, few, many or a class when expanded.

CASSHHRGLGSPLHF TGTGCCAGCAGTCATCACAGAGGGTTAGGGTCACCCCTCCACTTT NA TRBV28 NA TRBJ1-6
CASSKLRAGELFF TGTGCCAGCAGCAAACTGAGGGCCGGGGAGCTGTTTTTT NA TRBV5-8 NA TRBJ2-2
CASSLGTGVWAFF TGTGCCAGCAGTTTAGGGACAGGGGTTTGGGCTTTCTTT TRBD1 TRBV12-3/TRBV12-4 NA TRBJ1-1
CASNRAGQSTEAFF TGTGCCAGCAATCGTGCCGGACAGTCCACTGAAGCTTTCTTT NA TRBV2 NA TRBJ1-1
CASSSGPNQPQHF TGTGCCAGCAGCTCTGGACCCAATCAGCCCCAGCATTTT NA TRBV11-2 NA TRBJ1-5
CASRSGGVQPQHF TGTGCCAGCAGAAGCGGGGGCGTTCAGCCCCAGCATTTT NA TRBV28 NA TRBJ1-5
CATSREGTGGYEQYF TGTGCCACCAGCAGAGAAGGGACAGGGGGCTACGAGCAGTACTTC TRBD1 TRBV15 NA TRBJ2-7
CASTGTGESGNTIYF TGTGCCAGTACCGGGACAGGGGAATCTGGAAACACCATATATTTT TRBD1 TRBV19 once TRBJ1-3
CASSLEVTSGESTGELFF TGTGCCAGCAGTTTAGAGGTGACTAGCGGGGAATCCACCGGGGAGCTGTTTTTT TRBD2 TRBV27 NA TRBJ2-2
CASSYDGPGRIYEQYF TGTGCCAGCAGTTACGACGGACCGGGACGGATATACGAGCAGTACTTC NA TRBV6-5 NA TRBJ2-7
CASSLSSQGARSSPLHF TGTGCCAGCAGCTTGTCGAGCCAGGGGGCACGAAGTTCACCCCTCCACTTT TRBD1 TRBV5-4 NA TRBJ1-6
CAAGDRVNTQYF TGTGCCGCCGGGGACAGGGTGAATACGCAGTATTTT TRBD1 TRBV24-1 NA TRBJ2-3
CSADREHEQFF TGCAGCGCTGACAGGGAACATGAGCAGTTCTTC TRBD1 TRBV20-1 once TRBJ2-1
CASSPTGAPGANTGELFF TGCGCCAGCAGCCCGACCGGAGCGCCAGGGGCGAACACCGGGGAGCTGTTTTTT NA TRBV4-1 NA TRBJ2-2
CASSQDRNQPQHF TGTGCCAGCAGCCAGGACAGGAATCAGCCCCAGCATTTT TRBD1 TRBV3-1/TRBV3-2 NA TRBJ1-5
CASSSGRGAGSEKLFF TGTGCCAGCAGCTCCGGCCGGGGCGCGGGGTCTGAAAAACTGTTTTTT NA TRBV7-9 NA TRBJ1-4
CSVERSPRDTEAFF TGCAGCGTTGAGAGGAGTCCACGGGACACTGAAGCTTTCTTT NA TRBV29-1 NA TRBJ1-1
CASGLGEGFYGYTF TGTGCTAGTGGTTTGGGTGAGGGATTCTATGGCTACACCTTC NA TRBV12-5 once TRBJ1-2
CASSYTRTANTEAFF TGTGCCAGCAGTTACACTCGGACAGCGAACACTGAAGCTTTCTTT NA TRBV6-5 NA TRBJ1-1
CASSLGVGNTIYF TGTGCCAGCAGTCTAGGGGTTGGAAACACCATATATTTT NA TRBV12-3/TRBV12-4 once TRBJ1-3
CASSIATGPDTQYF TGTGCCAGTAGTATCGCCACAGGGCCAGATACGCAGTATTTT NA TRBV19 NA TRBJ2-3
CASSLGSSGYTF TGCGCCAGCAGCTTAGGAAGCTCTGGCTACACCTTC NA TRBV5-1 NA TRBJ1-2
CASSPRDILYEQYF TGTGCCAGCAGCCCCCGGGACATATTATACGAGCAGTACTTC NA TRBV7-9 NA TRBJ2-7
CASSHSRGVSYNEQFF TGTGCCAGCAGTCACTCCCGGGGGGTGTCCTACAATGAGCAGTTCTTC TRBD2 TRBV6-5 NA TRBJ2-1
CASRDGGGYGYTF TGTGCCAGCAGGGACGGGGGTGGCTATGGCTACACCTTC NA TRBV27 NA TRBJ1-2
CASRTGTAYGYTF TGTGCCAGCAGAACCGGGACCGCGTATGGCTACACCTTC NA TRBV6-5 NA TRBJ1-2
CASSAGPMNTEAFF TGTGCCAGCAGCGCGGGACCCATGAACACTGAAGCTTTCTTT NA TRBV9 NA TRBJ1-1
CASSLRSGGVDTQYF TGTGCCAGCAGTTTACGTAGCGGGGGGGTTGATACGCAGTATTTT TRBD2 TRBV28 NA TRBJ2-3
CASRPLAGDTGELFF TGTGCCAGCAGACCTCTAGCGGGGGACACCGGGGAGCTGTTTTTT TRBD2 TRBV11-2 NA TRBJ2-2